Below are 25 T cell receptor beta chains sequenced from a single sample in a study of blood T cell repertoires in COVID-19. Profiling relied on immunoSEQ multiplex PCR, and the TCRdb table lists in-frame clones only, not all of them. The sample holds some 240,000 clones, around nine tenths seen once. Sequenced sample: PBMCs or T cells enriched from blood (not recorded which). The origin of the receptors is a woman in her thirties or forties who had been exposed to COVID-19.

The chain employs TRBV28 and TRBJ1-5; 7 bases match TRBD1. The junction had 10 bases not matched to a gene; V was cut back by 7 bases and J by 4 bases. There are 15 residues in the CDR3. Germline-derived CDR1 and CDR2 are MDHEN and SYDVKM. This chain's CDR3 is CASTRLTGRNQPQHF. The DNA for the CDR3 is TGTGCCAGCACACGACTGACAGGGCGGAATCAGCCCCAGCATTTT.

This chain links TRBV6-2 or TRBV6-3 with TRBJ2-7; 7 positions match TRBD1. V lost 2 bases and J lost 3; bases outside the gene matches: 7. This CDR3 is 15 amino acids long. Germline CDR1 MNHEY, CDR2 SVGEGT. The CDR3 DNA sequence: TGTGCCAGCAGTTACCCAGGGGGTAGCGACTACGAGCAGTACGTC. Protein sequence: CASSYPGGSDYEQYV.

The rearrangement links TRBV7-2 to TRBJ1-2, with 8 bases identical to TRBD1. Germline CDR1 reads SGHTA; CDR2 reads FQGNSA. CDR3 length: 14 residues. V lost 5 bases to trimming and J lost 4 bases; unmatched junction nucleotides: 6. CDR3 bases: TGTGCCAGCAGCCCCCGGGGACAGGTCTATGGCTACACCTTC. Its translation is CASSPRGQVYGYTF.

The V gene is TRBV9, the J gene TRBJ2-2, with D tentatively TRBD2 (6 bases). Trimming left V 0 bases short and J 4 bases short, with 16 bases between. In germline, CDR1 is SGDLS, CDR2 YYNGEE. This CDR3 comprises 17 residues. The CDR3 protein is CASSVVSGVIGTGELFF. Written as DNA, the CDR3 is TGTGCCAGCAGCGTAGTTTCGGGGGTAATAGGCACCGGGGAGCTGTTTTTT.

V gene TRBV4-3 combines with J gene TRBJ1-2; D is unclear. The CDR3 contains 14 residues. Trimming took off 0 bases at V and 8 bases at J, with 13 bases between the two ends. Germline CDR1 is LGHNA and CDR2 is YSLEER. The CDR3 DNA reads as TGCGCCAGCAGCCAAGATCTTGGCACAGACGGCTACACCTTC. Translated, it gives CASSQDLGTDGYTF.

CDR3 amino acids: CSASRGGRSNTGELFF. The CDR3 region has the DNA TGCAGTGCTAGTCGGGGGGGAAGGAGCAACACCGGGGAGCTGTTTTTT. The chain has TRBV20-1 and TRBJ2-2; 8 nucleotides match TRBD2. Trimming cost V 3 bases and J 2 bases; bases outside gene matches: 8. Germline V gives CDR1 DFQATT, CDR2 SNEGSKA (reference sequence). This CDR3 contains 16 residues.

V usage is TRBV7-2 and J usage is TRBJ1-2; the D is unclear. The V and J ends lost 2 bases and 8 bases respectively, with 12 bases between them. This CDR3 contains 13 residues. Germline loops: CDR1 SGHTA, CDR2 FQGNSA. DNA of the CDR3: TGTGCCAGCAGCTTAAGCAGCGCGGAGGGCTACACCTTC. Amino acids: CASSLSSAEGYTF. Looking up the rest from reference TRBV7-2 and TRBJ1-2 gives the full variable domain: GAGVSQSPSNKVTEKGKDVELRCDPISGHTALYWYRQSLGQGLEFLIYFQGNSAPDKSGLPSDRFSAERTGGSVSTLTIQRTQQEDSAVYLCASSLSSAEGYTFGSGTRLTVV.

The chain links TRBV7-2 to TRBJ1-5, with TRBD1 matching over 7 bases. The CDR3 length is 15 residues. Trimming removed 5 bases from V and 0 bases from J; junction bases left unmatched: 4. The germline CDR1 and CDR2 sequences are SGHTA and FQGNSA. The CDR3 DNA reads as TGTGCCAGCAGCGTCGGGACAGCTAGCAATCAGCCCCAGCATTTT. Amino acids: CASSVGTASNQPQHF.

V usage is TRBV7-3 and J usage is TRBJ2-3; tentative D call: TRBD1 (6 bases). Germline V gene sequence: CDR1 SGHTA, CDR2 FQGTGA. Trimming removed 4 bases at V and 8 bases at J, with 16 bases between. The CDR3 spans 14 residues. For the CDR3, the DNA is TGTGCCAGCAGCTGGACAGTAGGGTCTGTTACGCAGTATTTT. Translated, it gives CASSWTVGSVTQYF.

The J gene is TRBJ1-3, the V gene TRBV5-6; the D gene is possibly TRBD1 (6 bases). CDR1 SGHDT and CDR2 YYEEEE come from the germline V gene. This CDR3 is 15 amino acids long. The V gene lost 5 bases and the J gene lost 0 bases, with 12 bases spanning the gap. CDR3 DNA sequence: TGTGCCAGCAGTCTCGACAGGCGCTCTGGAAACACCATATATTTT. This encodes CASSLDRRSGNTIYF.

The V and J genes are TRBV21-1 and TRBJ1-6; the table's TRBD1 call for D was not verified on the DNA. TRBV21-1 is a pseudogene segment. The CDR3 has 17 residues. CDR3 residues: CASSSCPWDKNNSPLHF. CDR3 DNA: TGTGCCAGCAGCTCCTGCCCTTGGGACAAGAATAATTCACCCCTCCACTTT.

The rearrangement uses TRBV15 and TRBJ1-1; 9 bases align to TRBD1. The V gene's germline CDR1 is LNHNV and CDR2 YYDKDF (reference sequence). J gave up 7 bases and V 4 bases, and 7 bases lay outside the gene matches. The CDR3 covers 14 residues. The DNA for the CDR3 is TGTGCCACCAGCACCGACAGGGGGTGGGGTGAAGCTTTCTTT. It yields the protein CATSTDRGWGEAFF.

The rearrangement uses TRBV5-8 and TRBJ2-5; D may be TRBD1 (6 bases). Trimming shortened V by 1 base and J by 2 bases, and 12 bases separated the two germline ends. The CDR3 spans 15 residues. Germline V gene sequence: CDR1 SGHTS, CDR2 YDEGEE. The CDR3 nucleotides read TGTGCCAGCAGCTTGTATGCAGGGGTACAAGAGACCCAGTACTTC. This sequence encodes CASSLYAGVQETQYF.

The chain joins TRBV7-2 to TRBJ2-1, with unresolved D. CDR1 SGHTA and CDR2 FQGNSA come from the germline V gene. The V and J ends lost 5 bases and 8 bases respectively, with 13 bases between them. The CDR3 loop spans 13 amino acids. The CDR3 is CASSQPQSDEQFF. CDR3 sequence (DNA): TGTGCCAGCAGCCAACCCCAATCGGATGAGCAGTTCTTC.

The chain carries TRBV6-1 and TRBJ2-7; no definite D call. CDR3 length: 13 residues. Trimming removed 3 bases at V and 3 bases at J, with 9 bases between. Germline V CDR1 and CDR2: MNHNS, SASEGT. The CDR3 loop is CASSEQLSYEQYF. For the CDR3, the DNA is TGTGCCAGCAGTGAGCAACTGAGCTACGAGCAGTACTTC.

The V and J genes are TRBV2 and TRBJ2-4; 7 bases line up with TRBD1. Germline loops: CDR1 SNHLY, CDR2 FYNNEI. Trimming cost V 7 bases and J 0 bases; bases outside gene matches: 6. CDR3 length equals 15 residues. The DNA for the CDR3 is TGTGCCAGCAAGGGACAGACTCTAGCCAAAAACATTCAGTACTTC. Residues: CASKGQTLAKNIQYF. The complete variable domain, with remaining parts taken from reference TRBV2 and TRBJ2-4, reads EPEVTQTPSHQVTQMGQEVILRCVPISNHLYFYWYRQILGQKVEFLVSFYNNEISEKSEIFDDQFSVERPDGSNFTLKIRSTKLEDSAMYFCASKGQTLAKNIQYFGAGTRLSVL.

CDR3 sequence reads: CASSPRGTGSTEAFF. DNA for the CDR3: TGTGCCAGCAGCCCCCGGGGCACAGGGTCCACTGAAGCTTTCTTT. The V and J genes are TRBV9 and TRBJ1-1; a possible D gene is TRBD1 (6 bases). V dropped 4 bases and J dropped 4 bases, with 17 bases sitting between them. The CDR3 has 15 residues. Germline V gene data show CDR1 as SGDLS and CDR2 as YYNGEE.

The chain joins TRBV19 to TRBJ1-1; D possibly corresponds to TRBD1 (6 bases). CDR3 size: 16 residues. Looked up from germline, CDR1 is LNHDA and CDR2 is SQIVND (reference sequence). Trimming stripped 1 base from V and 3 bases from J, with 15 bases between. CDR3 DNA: TGTGCCAGTAGTATAGCCCGCGGGGGGCGGGACACTGAAGCTTTCTTT. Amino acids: CASSIARGGRDTEAFF.

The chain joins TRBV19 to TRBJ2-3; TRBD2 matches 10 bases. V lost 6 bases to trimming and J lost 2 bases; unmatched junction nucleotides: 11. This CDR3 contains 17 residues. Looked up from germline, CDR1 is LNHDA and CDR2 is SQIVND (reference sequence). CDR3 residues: CASSTPSGGADTDTQYF. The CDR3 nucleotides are TGTGCCAGTAGCACCCCAAGCGGGGGGGCCGACACAGATACGCAGTATTTT.

The chain's CDR3 is CASSQDLESNEKLFF. The CDR3 bases are TGTGCCAGCAGCCAAGATTTAGAGAGTAATGAAAAACTGTTTTTT. The chain uses TRBV4-2 and TRBJ1-4; D gene unclear. The germline V gene encodes CDR1 LGHNA and CDR2 YNFKEQ. The CDR3 totals 15 residues. V lost 0 bases and J lost 4, with 9 bases in between.

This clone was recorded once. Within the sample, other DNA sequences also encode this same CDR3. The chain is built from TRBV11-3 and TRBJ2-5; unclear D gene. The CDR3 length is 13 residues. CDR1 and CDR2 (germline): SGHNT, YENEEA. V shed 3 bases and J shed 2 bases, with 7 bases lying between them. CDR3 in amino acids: CASSLNSQETQYF. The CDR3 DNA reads TGTGCCAGCAGCTTGAACAGTCAAGAGACCCAGTACTTC.

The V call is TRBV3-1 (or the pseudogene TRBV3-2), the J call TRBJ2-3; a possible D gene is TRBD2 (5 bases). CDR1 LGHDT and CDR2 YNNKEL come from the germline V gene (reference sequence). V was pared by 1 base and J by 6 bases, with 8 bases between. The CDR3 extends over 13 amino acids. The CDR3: CASSQGGLDTQYF. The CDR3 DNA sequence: TGTGCCAGCAGCCAAGGAGGGCTGGATACGCAGTATTTT.

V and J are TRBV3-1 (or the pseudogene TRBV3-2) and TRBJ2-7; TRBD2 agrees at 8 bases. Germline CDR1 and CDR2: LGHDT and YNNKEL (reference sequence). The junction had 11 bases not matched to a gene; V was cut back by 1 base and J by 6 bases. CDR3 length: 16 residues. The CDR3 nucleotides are TGTGCCAGCAGCCAAGGGGGGGGACTAGTGAACCTCGAGCAGTACTTC. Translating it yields CASSQGGGLVNLEQYF.

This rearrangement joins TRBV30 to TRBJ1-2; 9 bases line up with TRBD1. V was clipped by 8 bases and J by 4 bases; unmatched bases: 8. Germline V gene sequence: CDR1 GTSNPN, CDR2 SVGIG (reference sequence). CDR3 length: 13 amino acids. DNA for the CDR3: TGTGCCGGACAGGGGTCCCCGAGCTATGGCTACACCTTC. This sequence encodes CAGQGSPSYGYTF.

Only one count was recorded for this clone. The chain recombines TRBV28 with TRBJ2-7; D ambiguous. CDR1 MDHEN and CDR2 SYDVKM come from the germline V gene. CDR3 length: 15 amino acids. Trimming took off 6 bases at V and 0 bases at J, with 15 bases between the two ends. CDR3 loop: CASSPYERPSYEQYF. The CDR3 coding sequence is TGTGCCAGCAGCCCGTATGAGAGGCCCTCCTACGAGCAGTACTTC.